One TCR beta chain is described in this entry. What it binds is unknown. Treatment reported: roughly 10-day PBMC culture with coronavirus spike peptide pools or control peptides (ViraFEST assay). Negative-selection isolation of CD4+ T cells was performed after more than 8 days of culture. After removal of 3 bases from V and 4 bases from J, the junction contained 14 bases not matched to a gene. This CDR3 contains 18 residues. Germline V CDR1 and CDR2: LNHDA, SQIVND (reference sequence). An Oncomine TCR Beta short-read assay was used to sequence the DNA from cultured CD4+ T cells. The authors extracted genomic DNA from cultured CD4+ T cells. TCRdb recomputed calls from the PCR reads with MiXCR, one row per CDR3 protein. The sample holds some 13,000 distinct CDR3 sequences; approximately 50% are singletons and the top ten take roughly a sixth. The data are from a study of vaccination and CD4 T cells after COVID-19. Across the whole study: Stimulation of the cells used overlapping spike peptide pools from SARS-CoV-2 and from the common cold coronaviruses HCoV-NL63, HCoV-OC43 and HCoV-229E. Study-level findings and limits: Researchers report that 304 of 307 vaccine-specific clones in convalescent patients proved spike mono-reactive.

Sequenced sample: CD4+ T cells from blood, cultured in vitro. This TCR derives from a human donor who had recovered from COVID-19. V is TRBV19 and J is TRBJ1-5, with 8 bases lining up with TRBD1. CDR3 residues: CASSIAGQGRGINQPQHF. The CDR3 DNA is TGTGCCAGTAGTATTGCCGGACAGGGTAGGGGCATTAATCAGCCCCAGCATTTT.